The following is a T cell receptor beta chain sequence with its context. Its antigen is still unknown. The data derive from a study of T cells in Graves' hyperthyroidism and ophthalmopathy. About the study: Initial diagnosis, before any treatment, was when peripheral blood was collected.

Germline-derived CDR1 and CDR2 are LGHNA and YSLEER. CDR3 length: 15 residues. Trimming took off 0 bases at V and 2 bases at J, with 10 bases between the two ends. Study-wide results and limits: Ophthalmopathy was separated from stable hyperthyroidism by a 13 V-J model.

RNA transcripts provided the source from which TCR beta CDR3 regions were amplified. The HTBI primer set drove a first-round RT-PCR of the TCR CDR3. TCRdb called the multiplex PCR reads again in MiXCR, with one record for every CDR3 protein. The data show about 59,000 distinct CDR3 sequences, approximately 50% seen once. The sample was blood. The sequence was obtained from a woman aged 60-75 years with Graves' ophthalmopathy. This chain uses TRBV4-3 with TRBJ2-5; D may be TRBD1 (5 bases). This CDR3 is CASSQDGAVQETQYF. The CDR3, as DNA: TGCGCCAGCAGCCAAGATGGGGCAGTACAAGAGACCCAGTACTTC.